Listed here is a single T cell receptor beta chain. TCRdb called the 5' RACE reads again in MiXCR, with one record for every CDR3 protein. The sample yields some 150,000 distinct CDR3 sequences, roughly 19% seen once. This entry comes from a study of T-cell memory formation after mild COVID-19. This CDR3 spans 16 amino acids. V dropped 5 bases and J dropped 3; count of bases not matched to a gene: 8. The V gene's germline CDR1 is SEHNR and CDR2 FQNEAQ (reference sequence). V usage is TRBV7-9 and J usage is TRBJ2-5, with 11 bases matching TRBD2. The clonotype comes from an adult woman who had mild COVID-19 (a few samples of this study predate the infection). Cell type and time point are not known. Sequenced material: PBMCs or a T cell subset sorted from them (not recorded which). The CDR3 loop reads CASSRRLAGQEETQYF. The CDR3 DNA reads as TGTGCCAGCAGCCGGAGACTAGCGGGGCAAGAAGAGACCCAGTACTTC. The whole variable domain, remainder taken from reference TRBV7-9 and TRBJ2-5, is DTGVSQNPRHKITKRGQNVTFRCDPISEHNRLYWYRQTLGQGPEFLTYFQNEAQLEKSRLLSDRFSAERPKGSFSTLEIQRTEQGDSAMYLCASSRRLAGQEETQYFGPGTRLLVL.